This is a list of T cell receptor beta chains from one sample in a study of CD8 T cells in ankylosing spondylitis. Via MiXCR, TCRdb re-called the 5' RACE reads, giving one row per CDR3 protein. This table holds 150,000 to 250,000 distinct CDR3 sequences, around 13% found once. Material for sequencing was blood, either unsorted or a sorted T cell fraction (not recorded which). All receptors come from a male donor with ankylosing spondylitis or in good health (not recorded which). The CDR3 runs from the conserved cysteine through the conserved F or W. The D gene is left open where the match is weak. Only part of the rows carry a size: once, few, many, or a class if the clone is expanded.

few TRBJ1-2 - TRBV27 TGTGCCAGCAGTTTATCCAGGGGTGGAGGCTACACCTTC CASSLSRGGGYTF
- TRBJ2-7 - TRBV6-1 TGTGCCAGCAGTGAACAGGGAACCTACTACGAGCAGTACTTC CASSEQGTYYEQYF
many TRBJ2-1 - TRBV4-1 TGCGCCAGCAGCCAAGTGGATGAGCAGTTCTTC CASSQVDEQFF
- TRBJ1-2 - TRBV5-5 TGTGCCAGCACCCCCTGGGGAGACGGCTATGGCTACACCTTC CASTPWGDGYGYTF
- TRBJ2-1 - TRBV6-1 TGTGCCAGCAGCCACATCCACAATGAGCAGTTCTTC CASSHIHNEQFF
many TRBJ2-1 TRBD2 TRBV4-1 TGCGCCAGCAGCCTCATGGGACTAGCTAACCATGAGCAGTTCTTC CASSLMGLANHEQFF
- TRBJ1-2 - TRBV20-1 TGCAGTGCTAGTGACTTGCGGAGCACCTTC CSASDLRSTF
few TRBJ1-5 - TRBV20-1 TGCAGTGCTAGACAGGCTCCCAATCAGCCCCAGCATTTT CSARQAPNQPQHF
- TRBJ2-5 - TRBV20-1 TGCAGTGCCACCTGGGGGAACCAAGAGACCCAGTACTTC CSATWGNQETQYF
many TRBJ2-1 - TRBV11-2 TGTGCCAGCAGCCTCAGTCTGGATGAGCAGTTCTTC CASSLSLDEQFF
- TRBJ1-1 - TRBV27 TGTGCCAGCAGTTCAGTCTCTCCCGGCTACACTGAAGCTTTCTTT CASSSVSPGYTEAFF
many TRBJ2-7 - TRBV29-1 TGCAGCGTTGGGGGGCAGGGTCGGGAGCAGTACTTC CSVGGQGREQYF
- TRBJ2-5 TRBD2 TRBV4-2 TGTGCCAGCAGCCAAGATCAGGCGAGCGGGGGGGCAGAGACCCAGTACTTC CASSQDQASGGAETQYF
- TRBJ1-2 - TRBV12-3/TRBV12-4 TGTGCCAGCAGTTTAGGGGGCGCGGGCTATGGCTACACCTTC CASSLGGAGYGYTF
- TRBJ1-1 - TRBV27 TGTGCCAGCAGGACTATGGGACGGAAAGGCACTGAAGCTTTCTTT CASRTMGRKGTEAFF
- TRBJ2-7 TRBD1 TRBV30 TGTGCCTGGAGTGTTAGAGGGGGCAACCTCTACGAGCAGTACTTC CAWSVRGGNLYEQYF
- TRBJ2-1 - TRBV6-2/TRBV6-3 TGTGCCAGCAGTTTTTCCAACAATGAGCAGTTCTTC CASSFSNNEQFF
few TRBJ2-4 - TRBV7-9 TGTGCCAGCAGCGTTGGATCTTCGATTCATATTCAGTACTTC CASSVGSSIHIQYF